The T cell receptor beta chain under discussion was sequenced for a study of beta chain features in type 1 diabetes. The wider study: Researchers looked at about 110 million sorted cells across all samples.

Expressed TCRB transcripts were sequenced after all isolated RNA was converted to cDNA. Here immunoSEQ multiplex PCR was the method, and the copy in TCRdb shows in-frame clones only, minus some. The sample has about 150,000 clones, over 8.5% seen once. This clonotype was sampled from a man younger than 35 in good health. Sequenced: central memory CD4+ T cells from blood.

The CDR3 DNA reads TGTGCCAGCAGCTTCATCCGGGATTACAATGAGCAGTTCTTC. Translated, it gives CASSFIRDYNEQFF. V usage is TRBV7-2 and J usage is TRBJ2-1, with D perhaps matching TRBD2 (5 bases). CDR1 and CDR2 from the germline V gene are SGHTA and FQGNSA. With 3 bases removed from V and 4 bases from J, the gap between germline ends came to 10 bases. The CDR3 is 14 residues long.